The 29 T cell receptor beta chains reported below all come from one sample, sequenced in a study of blood T cells in healthy people across ages. The authors ran a second PCR of about 6 to 11 cycles using a sample-barcoded 5' primer and a J-beta primer mix. TCRdb fed the 5' RACE reads into MiXCR, producing one record per CDR3 protein. The sample has around 900,000 distinct CDR3 sequences; roughly half are singletons. The sequencing sample was made of blood. The receptors were gathered from a woman in her fifties or sixties in good health.

This rearrangement joins TRBV5-1 to TRBJ2-1; 7 bases align to TRBD2. The CDR3 runs to 14 residues. V was clipped by 0 bases and J by 13 bases; unmatched bases: 10. Per germline, CDR1 SGHRS and CDR2 YFSETQ. The CDR3 is CASSLAGLVHDQFF. CDR3 sequence (DNA): TGCGCCAGCAGCTTGGCCGGACTAGTGCACGATCAGTTCTTC.

The V and J genes are TRBV27 and TRBJ2-2; 9 positions match TRBD1. Germline V lookup: CDR1 MNHEY, CDR2 SMNVEV (reference sequence). The CDR3 is made up of 15 amino acids. The V gene end was trimmed by 5 bases and the J gene end by 6 bases; junction bases not matched to a gene: 7. CDR3 in amino acids: CASSPGTGSAGELFF. The CDR3 DNA reads TGTGCCAGCAGTCCGGGGACAGGGAGTGCCGGGGAGCTGTTTTTT.

The chain couples TRBV20-1 to TRBJ2-3; the match to TRBD2 covers 8 bases. V trimming: 5 bases; J trimming: 4 bases; junction bases outside the gene matches: 11. Germline CDR1 DFQATT, CDR2 SNEGSKA (reference sequence). The CDR3 sequence is 15 residues long. CDR3 protein: CSASLGAGGADTQYF. CDR3 nucleotides: TGCAGTGCTTCCCTGGGGGCGGGAGGTGCAGATACGCAGTATTTT.

The V gene is TRBV5-1, the J gene TRBJ2-7; no reliable D call. Gene TRBJ2-5 matches the end of the DNA better, so the J call may be wrong. Germline lookup yields CDR1 SGHRS and CDR2 YFSETQ. CDR3 size: 14 residues. CDR3 in DNA: TGCGCCAGCAGCTTGCCTTCGGATCAAGAGACCCAGTACTTC. Protein sequence: CASSLPSDQETQYF.

In DNA form, the CDR3 reads TGTGCCAGCAGTTCCAACAGGGGCGGGCTAGCCCACGAGCAGTACTTC. This gives the protein CASSSNRGGLAHEQYF. This chain uses TRBV28 with TRBJ2-4, with 7 bases lining up with TRBD1. The J call may be faulty, since TRBJ2-7 better matches the DNA end. The CDR3 contains 16 residues. Germline lookup yields CDR1 MDHEN and CDR2 SYDVKM.

This clonotype is a singleton in its sample. CDR3 in DNA: TGTGCCAGCAGTTTCGGCGCGGGAGGGCCCACAGATACGCAGTATTTT. Its translation: CASSFGAGGPTDTQYF. This sequence joins TRBV27 and TRBJ2-3; TRBD2 matches 9 bases. Germline CDR1 MNHEY, CDR2 SMNVEV (reference sequence). J was trimmed by 2 bases and V by 3 bases; bases with no gene match: 6. The CDR3 contains 16 residues.

V gene TRBV19 combines with J gene TRBJ2-1, with 7 bases that match TRBD2. Germline lookup yields CDR1 LNHDA and CDR2 SQIVND (reference sequence). V trimming: 6 bases; J trimming: 3 bases; junction bases outside the gene matches: 8. This CDR3 is built from 15 residues. For the CDR3, the DNA is TGTGCCAGTAGATTGGCGGGAGACGGCTACAATGAGCAGTTCTTC. Its translation is CASRLAGDGYNEQFF.

The genes are TRBV19 and TRBJ1-4, with 9 bases matching TRBD1. The germline V gene encodes CDR1 LNHDA and CDR2 SQIVND (reference sequence). The length of the CDR3 is 13 residues. V lost 9 bases to trimming and J lost 8 bases; unmatched junction nucleotides: 7. CDR3 DNA: TGTGCCAGCATGGGACAGGGAAAGGAAAAACTGTTTTTT. It codes for CASMGQGKEKLFF.

The chain uses TRBV28 and TRBJ2-4; tentative D call: TRBD2 (6 bases). TRBJ2-7 explains the end of the DNA better; the J call may be wrong. This CDR3 comprises 15 residues. Per the germline V gene, CDR1 is MDHEN and CDR2 is SYDVKM. CDR3 DNA: TGTGCCAGCAGTTCGGGGGACTTTCGTACCTACGAGCAGTACTTC. It specifies CASSSGDFRTYEQYF.

The chain employs TRBV4-1 and TRBJ1-2; no reliable D call. Germline V gene data show CDR1 as MGHRA and CDR2 as YSYEKL. Trimming removed 1 base from V and 4 bases from J, with 16 bases in between. The CDR3 is made up of 16 amino acids. As DNA, the CDR3 is TGCGCCAGCAGCCAAGCAGAATGGCAGACCCCCTATGGCTACACCTTC. Protein product: CASSQAEWQTPYGYTF.

The gene calls are TRBV12-3 or TRBV12-4 and TRBJ1-5, with 10 nucleotides matching TRBD1. The CDR3 length is 15 residues. V lost 7 bases and J lost 4; bases outside the gene matches: 7. The DNA for the CDR3 is TGTGCCAGCAAACCCCGGACAGGGGGTAATCAGCCCCAGCATTTT. This translates into CASKPRTGGNQPQHF.

Of note for this clonotype: A much larger clone lies a single base off, so this may be a read error. The V call is TRBV12-3 or TRBV12-4, the J call TRBJ2-1; no reliable D call. The V gene lost 8 bases and the J gene lost 3 bases, with 5 bases spanning the gap. The CDR3 consists of 11 residues. As DNA, the CDR3 is TGTGCCAGCGGTTACTACAATGAGCAGTTCTTC. It codes for CASGYYNEQFF.

This clonotype is a singleton in its sample. This sequence joins TRBV18 and TRBJ2-3; D may be TRBD1 (5 bases). Looked up from germline, CDR1 is KGHSH and CDR2 is LQKENI. The CDR3 loop spans 13 amino acids. Deletions cut 3 bases from V and 5 bases from J, with 9 bases between. CDR3 DNA: TGTGCCAGCTCACCCAGACAGATAGATACGCAGTATTTT. As protein: CASSPRQIDTQYF.

As regards this clonotype: A much larger clone lies one base from this, so it may be a read error. This chain joins TRBV15 and TRBJ2-5, with D hard to call. V was clipped by 4 bases and J by 0 bases, with 0 bases between them. The CDR3 loop spans 11 amino acids. CDR1 and CDR2 from the germline V gene are LNHNV and YYDKDF (reference sequence). CDR3 residues: CATSNQETQYF. CDR3 in DNA: TGTGCCACCAGCAACCAAGAGACCCAGTACTTC.

The chain is built from TRBV20-1 and TRBJ2-1; 13 nucleotides match TRBD2. The CDR3 consists of 15 residues. V lost 4 bases to trimming and J lost 4 bases; unmatched junction nucleotides: 4. Germline V gives CDR1 DFQATT, CDR2 SNEGSKA (reference sequence). This CDR3 reads CSAKGLAGRYNEQFF. The CDR3 DNA reads as TGCAGTGCTAAGGGACTAGCGGGGCGGTACAATGAGCAGTTCTTC.

The chain carries TRBV10-3 and TRBJ2-7, with D uncertain. V dropped 0 bases and J dropped 1 base, with 7 bases sitting between them. In germline, CDR1 is ENHRY, CDR2 SYGVKD. The CDR3 has 14 amino acids. CDR3 sequence reads: CAISESSPSYEQYF. The CDR3 DNA reads TGTGCCATCAGTGAGTCGTCACCTTCCTACGAGCAGTACTTC.

V usage is TRBV6-2 or TRBV6-3 and J usage is TRBJ2-1, with TRBD2 matching over 10 bases. Germline lookup yields CDR1 MNHEY and CDR2 SVGEGT. V dropped 5 bases and J dropped 3; count of bases not matched to a gene: 7. The CDR3 runs to 16 residues. CDR3 nucleotides: TGTGCCAGCAGTCGCCCCTCTAGCGGGGGCTACAATGAGCAGTTCTTC. Protein: CASSRPSSGGYNEQFF.

The chain joins TRBV4-1 to TRBJ2-7; 8 bases are a match to TRBD2. The CDR3 totals 16 residues. The V segment lost 4 bases and the J segment 3 bases; nucleotides outside the gene matches: 11. Germline assignment: CDR1 MGHRA and CDR2 YSYEKL. CDR3 in DNA: TGCGCCAGCAGCCTGCTAGCGGGCCTGCCCAACTACGAGCAGTACTTC. Encoded protein: CASSLLAGLPNYEQYF.

This clonotype was found a few times. The V and J genes are TRBV7-9 and TRBJ2-5; D may be TRBD1 or TRBD2 (6 bases each). The germline V gene has CDR1 SEHNR and CDR2 FQNEAQ (reference sequence). With 5 bases removed from V and 3 bases from J, the gap between germline ends came to 16 bases. The CDR3 is 15 amino acids. This chain's CDR3 is CASSPRLGGKETQYF. The DNA of the CDR3 is TGTGCCAGCAGCCCTCGTCTAGGGGGGAAAGAGACCCAGTACTTC. Full variable domain (missing parts from reference TRBV7-9 and TRBJ2-5): DTGVSQNPRHKITKRGQNVTFRCDPISEHNRLYWYRQTLGQGPEFLTYFQNEAQLEKSRLLSDRFSAERPKGSFSTLEIQRTEQGDSAMYLCASSPRLGGKETQYFGPGTRLLVL.

This chain connects TRBV9 to TRBJ2-7; no definite D call. The V end was cut by 0 bases, the J end by 0 bases, with 16 bases between. Per the germline V gene, CDR1 is SGDLS and CDR2 is YYNGEE. The CDR3 sequence is 17 residues long. DNA of the CDR3: TGTGCCAGCAGCGTAGAAGGCGTAGGGCCAAGCTCCTACGAGCAGTACTTC. Translating gives CASSVEGVGPSSYEQYF.

This clonotype was recorded a few times. J is TRBJ2-7 and V is TRBV7-2; perhaps D is TRBD1 or TRBD2 (5 bases each). V was clipped by 4 bases and J by 8 bases, with 12 bases between them. The CDR3 is 12 residues long. Germline CDR1 reads SGHTA; CDR2 reads FQGNSA. Written as DNA, the CDR3 is TGTGCCAGCAGCTACCGAGAGGGGCAGCAGTACTTC. Translation: CASSYREGQQYF.

A note on this clonotype: The junction and the germline gene differ at one end; a read error may be behind it. The chain employs TRBV30 and TRBJ2-7, with D possibly being TRBD2 (6 bases). This CDR3 has 14 residues. Germline-derived CDR1 and CDR2 are GTSNPN and SVGIG (reference sequence). CDR3 amino acids: CAWRGREAGYEQYF. The CDR3 DNA follows: TGCGCCTGGAGAGGAAGGGAGGCTGGCTACGAGCAGTACTTC.

The chain combines TRBV11-2 with TRBJ2-1; possible D gene TRBD2, 5 bases. Per the germline V gene, CDR1 is SGHAT and CDR2 is FQNNGV. This CDR3 is built from 12 residues. Trimming left V 6 bases short and J 6 bases short, with 9 bases between. The CDR3 region has the DNA TGTGCCAGCAGGGTTGGGAGCAATGAGCAGTTCTTC. Its protein product is CASRVGSNEQFF.

J is TRBJ1-5 and V is TRBV20-1; 11 positions agree with TRBD1. V gave up 8 bases and J gave up 15 bases; unmatched junction bases: 15. CDR3 length equals 13 residues. The germline CDR1 and CDR2 sequences are DFQATT and SNEGSKA (reference sequence). CDR3 protein: CSTTRTGGDSLHF. CDR3 bases: TGCAGTACGACCCGGACAGGGGGCGATTCGCTGCATTTT.

The chain employs TRBV4-3 and TRBJ2-3; no firm D call. CDR3 length: 16 residues. Between the trimmed V and J ends, which lost 0 bases and 3 bases, there was a span of 13 bases. Germline values: CDR1 LGHNA, CDR2 YSLEER. The CDR3 DNA follows: TGCGCCAGCAGCCAAGATCCGAGCCCAACGACAGATACGCAGTATTTT. Translating it yields CASSQDPSPTTDTQYF.

The chain joins TRBV20-1 to TRBJ2-5; a possible D gene is TRBD1 (7 bases). Germline values: CDR1 DFQATT, CDR2 SNEGSKA (reference sequence). V was cut by 4 bases and J by 5 bases, with 26 bases left in between. CDR3 length: 17 amino acids. CDR3 amino acids: CSANSPRQGGWDETQYF. CDR3 coding DNA: TGCAGTGCTAACTCCCCCAGGCAGGGGGGATGGGACGAGACCCAGTACTTC.

This clonotype appeared a few times. The chain couples TRBV7-3 to TRBJ2-5; D is uncertain. The V gene lost 6 bases and the J gene lost 1 base, with 9 bases spanning the gap. The CDR3 is made up of 13 amino acids. Germline-derived CDR1 and CDR2 are SGHTA and FQGTGA. CDR3 coding DNA: TGTGCCAGCAGGCCTTTGGTCCAAGAGACCCAGTACTTC. It yields the protein CASRPLVQETQYF.

The chain has TRBV18 and TRBJ2-3, with 10 nucleotides matching TRBD2. The ends lost 3 bases at V and 1 base at J; junction bases unmatched: 13. From germline, CDR1 is KGHSH and CDR2 LQKENI. The CDR3 sequence is 19 residues long. CDR3 in DNA: TGTGCCAGCTCACCTCGGACAGGACCTAGCGGGAGAGGCACAGATACGCAGTATTTT. It yields the protein CASSPRTGPSGRGTDTQYF.

CDR3 DNA: TGTGCCAGCAGTTTAGCGCGGGCAGGGGAGTCACCCCTCCACTTT. Its protein is CASSLARAGESPLHF. The gene calls are TRBV12-3 or TRBV12-4 and TRBJ1-6, with TRBD1 as a possible D gene (6 bases). The CDR3 runs 15 residues. V shed 0 bases and J shed 10 bases, with 13 bases lying between them.